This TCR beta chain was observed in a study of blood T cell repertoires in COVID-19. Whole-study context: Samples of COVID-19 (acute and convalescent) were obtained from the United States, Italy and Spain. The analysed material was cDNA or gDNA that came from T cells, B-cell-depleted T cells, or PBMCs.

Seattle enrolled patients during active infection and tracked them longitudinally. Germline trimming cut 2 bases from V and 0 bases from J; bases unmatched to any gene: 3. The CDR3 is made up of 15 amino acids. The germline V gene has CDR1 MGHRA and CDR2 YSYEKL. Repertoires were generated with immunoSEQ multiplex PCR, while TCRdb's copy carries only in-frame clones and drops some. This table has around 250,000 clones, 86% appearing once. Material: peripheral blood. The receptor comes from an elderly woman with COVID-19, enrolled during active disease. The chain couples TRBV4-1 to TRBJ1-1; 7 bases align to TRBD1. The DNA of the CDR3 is TGCGCCAGCAGCCAAATGGACAGGTTGAACACTGAAGCTTTCTTT. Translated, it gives CASSQMDRLNTEAFF.